This TCR beta chain emerged from a study of persistence of HIV-infected CD4 T cells. About the research overall: Donors had been on suppressive ART for a median of 8 years. Multiple blood draws of up to 180 mL, except a couple of donors with single leukapheresis.

Regarding the study as a whole: Degenerate expanded CDR3beta sequences were enriched among CMV- and Gag-responding cells.

Note on this clone: What it binds is not known.

The stimulus was an HIV-1 Gag 15-mer peptide pool, 0.8 to 1 ug/peptide/mL. Sorted nonresponding memory CD4+ T cells were CD40L-negative, CD69-negative, CD45RO-high. Donors were HIV-1-infected adults who began suppressive ART during chronic infection. There are 13 residues in the CDR3. Germline CDR1 LNHDA, CDR2 SQIVND (reference sequence). The ends were cut back, 4 bases at V and 4 bases at J, with 10 bases in the middle. The immunoSEQ assay was version 4, run in survey mode. TCRdb's table, derived via immunoSEQ multiplex PCR, lists solely in-frame clones and lacks some. The table has about 36,000 clones, over 75% seen once.

The V gene is TRBV19, the J gene TRBJ1-1, with no clear D. Material: cultured CD4+ T cells from PBMCs, obtained from a patient who received antiretroviral therapy. The sequence was obtained from an adult with HIV. The donor label of this sample is uncertain. CDR3 in DNA: TGTGCCAGTAGTACGACCCCAGCCACTGAAGCTTTCTTT. Amino acids: CASSTTPATEAFF.